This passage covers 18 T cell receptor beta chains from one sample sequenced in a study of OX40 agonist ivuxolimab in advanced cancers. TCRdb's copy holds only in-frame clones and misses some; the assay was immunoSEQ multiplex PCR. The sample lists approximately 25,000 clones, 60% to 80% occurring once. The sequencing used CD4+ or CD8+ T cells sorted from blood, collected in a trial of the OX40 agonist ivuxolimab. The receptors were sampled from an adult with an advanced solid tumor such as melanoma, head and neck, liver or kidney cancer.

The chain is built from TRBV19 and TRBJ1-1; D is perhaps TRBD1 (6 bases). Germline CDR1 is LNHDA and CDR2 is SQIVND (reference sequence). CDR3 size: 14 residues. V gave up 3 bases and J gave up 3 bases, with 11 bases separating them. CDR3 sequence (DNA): TGTGCCAGTAGTATCAGGGGATTGGACACTGAAGCTTTCTTT. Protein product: CASSIRGLDTEAFF.

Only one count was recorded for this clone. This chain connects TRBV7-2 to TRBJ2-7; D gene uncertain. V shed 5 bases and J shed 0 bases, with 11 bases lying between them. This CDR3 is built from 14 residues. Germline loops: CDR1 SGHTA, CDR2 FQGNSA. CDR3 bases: TGTGCCAGCAGCCCCCAAAGTGCCTCCTACGAGCAGTACTTC. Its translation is CASSPQSASYEQYF.

The CDR3 DNA reads TGTGCCAGCAGCTTAGACGGGGGCAAGCAGTACTTC. Its translation: CASSLDGGKQYF. The chain recombines TRBV11-3 with TRBJ2-7; D may be TRBD1 or TRBD2 (6 bases each). CDR3 length: 12 residues. Germline CDR1 reads SGHNT; CDR2 reads YENEEA. V lost 0 bases, J lost 8 bases, and 8 bases lay in between.

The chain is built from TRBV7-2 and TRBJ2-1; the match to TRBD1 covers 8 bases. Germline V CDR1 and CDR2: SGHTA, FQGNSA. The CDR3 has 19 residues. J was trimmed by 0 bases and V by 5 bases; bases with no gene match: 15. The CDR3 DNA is TGTGCCAGCAGCCCTCGACAGGGGTCAACCCTCAGCTCCTACAATGAGCAGTTCTTC. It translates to CASSPRQGSTLSSYNEQFF. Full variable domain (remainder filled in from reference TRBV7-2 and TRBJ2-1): GAGVSQSPSNKVTEKGKDVELRCDPISGHTALYWYRQSLGQGLEFLIYFQGNSAPDKSGLPSDRFSAERTGGSVSTLTIQRTQQEDSAVYLCASSPRQGSTLSSYNEQFFGPGTRLTVL.

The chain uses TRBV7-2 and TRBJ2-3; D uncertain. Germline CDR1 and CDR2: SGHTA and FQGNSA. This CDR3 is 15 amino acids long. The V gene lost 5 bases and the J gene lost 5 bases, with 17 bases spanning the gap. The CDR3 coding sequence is TGTGCCAGCAGCCCTCTACAAATCATTATAGATACGCAGTATTTT. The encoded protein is CASSPLQIIIDTQYF. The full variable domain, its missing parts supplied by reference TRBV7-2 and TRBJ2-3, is GAGVSQSPSNKVTEKGKDVELRCDPISGHTALYWYRQSLGQGLEFLIYFQGNSAPDKSGLPSDRFSAERTGGSVSTLTIQRTQQEDSAVYLCASSPLQIIIDTQYFGPGTRLTVL.

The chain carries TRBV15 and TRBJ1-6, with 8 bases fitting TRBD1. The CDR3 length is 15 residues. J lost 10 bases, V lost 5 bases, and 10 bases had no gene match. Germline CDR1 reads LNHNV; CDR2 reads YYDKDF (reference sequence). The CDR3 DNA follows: TGTGCCACCAGCCCCCGGCGGGGGACAGGATCACCCCTCCACTTT. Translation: CATSPRRGTGSPLHF. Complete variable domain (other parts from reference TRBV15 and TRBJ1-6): DAMVIQNPRYQVTQFGKPVTLSCSQTLNHNVMYWYQQKSSQAPKLLFHYYDKDFNNEADTPDNFQSRRPNTSFCFLDIRSPGLGDTAMYLCATSPRRGTGSPLHFGNGTRLTVT.

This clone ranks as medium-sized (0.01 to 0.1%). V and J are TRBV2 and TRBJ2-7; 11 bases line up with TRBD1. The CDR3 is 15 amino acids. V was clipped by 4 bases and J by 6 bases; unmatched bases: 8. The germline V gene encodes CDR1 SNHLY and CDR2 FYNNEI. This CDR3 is CASSGLGQGAREQYF. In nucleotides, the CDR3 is TGTGCCAGCAGTGGTCTAGGACAGGGGGCGCGCGAGCAGTACTTC.

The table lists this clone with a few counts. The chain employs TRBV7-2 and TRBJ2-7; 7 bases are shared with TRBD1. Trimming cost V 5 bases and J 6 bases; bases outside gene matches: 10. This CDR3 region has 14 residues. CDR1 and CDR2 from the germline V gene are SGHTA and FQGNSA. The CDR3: CASSQRTGSGEQYF. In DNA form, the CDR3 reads TGTGCCAGCAGCCAAAGGACAGGCTCGGGCGAGCAGTACTTC.

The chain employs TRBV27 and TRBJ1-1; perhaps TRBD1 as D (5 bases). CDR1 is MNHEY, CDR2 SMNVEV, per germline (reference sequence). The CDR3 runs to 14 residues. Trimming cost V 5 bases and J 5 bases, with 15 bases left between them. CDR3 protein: CASSGTDGITEAFF. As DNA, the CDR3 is TGTGCCAGCAGTGGGACGGACGGGATTACTGAAGCTTTCTTT.

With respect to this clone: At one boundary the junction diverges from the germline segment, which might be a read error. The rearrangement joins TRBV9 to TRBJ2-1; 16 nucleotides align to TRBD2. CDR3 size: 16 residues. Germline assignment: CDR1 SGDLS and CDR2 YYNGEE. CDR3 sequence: CASSSGLAGGYNVQFF. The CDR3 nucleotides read TGTGCCAGCAGCTCGGGACTAGCGGGGGGGTACAATGTGCAGTTCTTC.

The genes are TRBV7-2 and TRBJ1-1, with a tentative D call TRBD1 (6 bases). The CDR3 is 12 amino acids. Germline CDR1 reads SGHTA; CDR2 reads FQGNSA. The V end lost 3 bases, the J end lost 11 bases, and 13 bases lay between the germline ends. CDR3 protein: CASSFPTGSAFF. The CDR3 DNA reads TGTGCCAGCAGCTTCCCCACAGGGTCGGCTTTCTTT. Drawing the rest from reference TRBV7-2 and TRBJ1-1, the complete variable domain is GAGVSQSPSNKVTEKGKDVELRCDPISGHTALYWYRQSLGQGLEFLIYFQGNSAPDKSGLPSDRFSAERTGGSVSTLTIQRTQQEDSAVYLCASSFPTGSAFFGQGTRLTVV.

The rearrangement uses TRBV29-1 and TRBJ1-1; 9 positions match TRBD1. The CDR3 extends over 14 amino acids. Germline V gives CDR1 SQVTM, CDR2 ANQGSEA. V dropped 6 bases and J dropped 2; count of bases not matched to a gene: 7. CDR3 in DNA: TGCAGCGTGGACGGACAGGGGAAAAACACTGAAGCTTTCTTT. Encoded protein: CSVDGQGKNTEAFF.

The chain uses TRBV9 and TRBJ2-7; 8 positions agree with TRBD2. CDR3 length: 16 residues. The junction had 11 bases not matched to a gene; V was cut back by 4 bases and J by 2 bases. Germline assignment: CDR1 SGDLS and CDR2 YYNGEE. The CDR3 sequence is CASSYGGGRQTYEQYF. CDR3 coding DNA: TGTGCCAGCAGCTACGGGGGGGGCAGGCAGACCTACGAGCAGTACTTC.

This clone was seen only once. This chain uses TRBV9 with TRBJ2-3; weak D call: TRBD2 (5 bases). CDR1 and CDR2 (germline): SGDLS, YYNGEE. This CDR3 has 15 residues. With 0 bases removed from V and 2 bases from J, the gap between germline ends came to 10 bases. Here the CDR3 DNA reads TGTGCCAGCAGCGTAGTCGCTAGCCTCACAGATACGCAGTATTTT. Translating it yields CASSVVASLTDTQYF.

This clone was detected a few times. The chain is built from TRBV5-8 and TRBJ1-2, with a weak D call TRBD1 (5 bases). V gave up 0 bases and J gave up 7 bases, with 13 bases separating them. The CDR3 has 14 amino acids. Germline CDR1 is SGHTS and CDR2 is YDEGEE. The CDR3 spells CASSLVGRDTGYTF. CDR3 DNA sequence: TGTGCCAGCAGCTTGGTCGGCAGGGATACTGGCTACACCTTC.

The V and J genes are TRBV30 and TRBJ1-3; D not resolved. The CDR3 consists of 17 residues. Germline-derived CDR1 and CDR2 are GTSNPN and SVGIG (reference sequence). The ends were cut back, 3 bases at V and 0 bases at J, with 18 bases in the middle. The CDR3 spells CAWSLGTQIFSGNTIYF. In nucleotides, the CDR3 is TGTGCCTGGAGCCTGGGTACTCAAATTTTCTCTGGAAACACCATATATTTT.

The CDR3 DNA sequence: TGCAGCGTTGAAGTTCGGACAGCGCAAGAGACCCAGTACTTC. This translates into CSVEVRTAQETQYF. This chain connects TRBV29-1 to TRBJ2-5; D possibly corresponds to TRBD1 (6 bases). Germline assignment: CDR1 SQVTM and CDR2 ANQGSEA. V gave up 1 base and J gave up 2 bases, with 11 bases separating them. The CDR3 runs to 14 residues.

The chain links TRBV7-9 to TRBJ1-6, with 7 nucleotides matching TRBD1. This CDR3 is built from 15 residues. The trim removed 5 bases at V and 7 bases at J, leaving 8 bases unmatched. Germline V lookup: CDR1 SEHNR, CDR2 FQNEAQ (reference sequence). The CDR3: CASSAATGMNSPLHF. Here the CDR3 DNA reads TGTGCCAGCAGCGCAGCGACAGGGATGAATTCACCCCTCCACTTT.